This TCR beta chain was sequenced in a study of Ad26.COV2.S vaccination and SARS-CoV-2 variants. Study-wide points: Comparability of non-spike TCR breadth was observed across vaccine and placebo recipients.

Treatment in this sample: roughly 20 received Ad26.COV2.S at low or high dose, single or two shots; several received placebo; per-sample allocation not given. At day 63 after the first vaccine or placebo injection, samples were drawn. The assay was immunoSEQ multiplex PCR, and TCRdb's table has in-frame clones only and misses some. The repertoire holds around 320,000 clones, with around 86% as singletons. CDR3 size: 18 residues. Regarding this clone: Antigen unknown.

The source was peripheral blood, collected in a trial of Ad26.COV2.S vaccine versus placebo. This clonotype was sampled from a person between 18 and 65 years old who received the Ad26.COV2.S COVID-19 vaccine or a placebo. V usage is TRBV21-1 and J usage is TRBJ1-2. TRBV21-1 is flagged as a pseudogene. CDR3 residues: CASSKIPPTGRGQGGYTF. CDR3 in DNA: TGTGCCAGCAGCAAAATCCCGCCTACGGGGAGGGGGCAGGGAGGCTACACCTTC.